Below are 5 T cell receptor beta chains sequenced from a single sample in a study of control samples from healthy donors and cancer patients. This table comes from immunoSEQ multiplex PCR, and its TCRdb copy is limited to in-frame clones, with some not included. Here the sample spans 73,000 or so clones, more than 85% being singletons. Sequenced sample: blood. The origin of the receptors is a woman aged 50 to 60 in good health.

This clone has only one observation. This chain connects TRBV5-1 to TRBJ2-7; D tentatively reads TRBD1 or TRBD2 (6 bases each). Germline V gene data show CDR1 as SGHRS and CDR2 as YFSETQ. The CDR3 covers 15 residues. The V and J ends lost 3 bases and 5 bases respectively, with 18 bases between them. The CDR3 spells CASSYAGHPSDEQYF. The CDR3 DNA reads TGCGCCAGCAGCTACGCGGGACACCCTTCCGACGAGCAGTACTTC.

The V and J genes are TRBV28 and TRBJ1-6; 9 nucleotides align to TRBD1. CDR1 and CDR2 from the germline V gene are MDHEN and SYDVKM. The ends lost 7 bases at V and 6 bases at J; junction bases unmatched: 7. This CDR3 has 15 amino acids. CDR3 loop: CASTPEGQGNSPLHF. In DNA form, the CDR3 reads TGTGCCAGCACTCCTGAGGGACAGGGTAATTCACCCCTCCACTTT.

The chain has TRBV6-2 or TRBV6-3 and TRBJ2-1, with 8 bases lining up with TRBD2. Unmatched junction bases numbered 16, after V lost 6 bases and J lost 6 bases. Germline CDR1 and CDR2: MNHEY and SVGEGT. The CDR3 spans 17 residues. CDR3 nucleotide sequence: TGTGCCAGCAGCCACCGACCTCGGTTAGCGGGACGCAATGAGCAGTTCTTC. Translated, it gives CASSHRPRLAGRNEQFF.

This chain uses TRBV28 with TRBJ1-1, with 7 positions matching TRBD1. The J segment lost 3 bases and the V segment lost 3 bases, leaving 10 bases of the junction unmatched. CDR1 is MDHEN, CDR2 SYDVKM, per germline. This CDR3 region has 16 residues. This CDR3 reads CASSLAPRGAHTEAFF. CDR3 DNA: TGTGCCAGCAGTTTGGCCCCCAGGGGGGCCCACACTGAAGCTTTCTTT.

This chain links TRBV6-6 with TRBJ2-5, with D possibly being TRBD1 or TRBD2 (6 bases each). The V gene's germline CDR1 is MNHNY and CDR2 SVGAGI (reference sequence). The germline V and J ends were trimmed by 2 bases and 5 bases, with 9 bases remaining between them. The length of the CDR3 is 13 residues. In DNA form, the CDR3 reads TGTGCCAGCAGTTACCCGGGGGCGGAGACCCAGTACTTC. It is translated as CASSYPGAETQYF.